These 28 T cell receptor beta chains were sequenced from one sample in a study of Tregs in tolerant kidney transplant recipients. The nonmyeloablative bone marrow transplants came from related graft donors, with transient mixed chimerism. Only in-frame clones appear in the TCRdb table, and some are missing; sequencing was by immunoSEQ multiplex PCR. The sample totals 9,000 to 13,000 clones. The input for sequencing was CD8+ T cells from blood (PBMCs), taken 24 months after the transplant. The receptors were gathered from a human patient who received a combined kidney and bone marrow transplant. Some of the T cells may derive from the graft donor.

Comment on this clone: The read ends 3 residues early relative to the CDR3; the germline J gene fills the gap. The J gene is TRBJ1-3, the V gene TRBV5-4; 10 bases align to TRBD1. V trimming: 3 bases; J trimming: 4 bases; junction bases outside the gene matches: 4. Germline assignment: CDR1 SGHNT and CDR2 YYREEE (reference sequence). The length of the CDR3 is 15 residues. The CDR3 here is CASSWDRGSGNTIYF. The sequenced CDR3 bases are TGTGCCAGCAGCTGGGACAGGGGTTCGGGAAACACC. The whole variable domain, remainder taken from reference TRBV5-4 and TRBJ1-3, is ETGVTQSPTHLIKTRGQQVTLRCSSQSGHNTVSWYQQALGQGPQFIFQYYREEENGRGNFPPRFSGLQFPNYSSELNVNALELDDSALYLCASSWDRGSGNTIYFGEGSWLTVV.

This clone is deemed medium-sized (0.01 to 0.1%) by its frequency. The CDR3 end is not reached by the read, which stops 3 residues before it; the germline J gene fills it in. The chain recombines TRBV4-1 with TRBJ1-1, with 9 bases lining up with TRBD1. J was trimmed by 5 bases and V by 3 bases; bases with no gene match: 13. Germline loops: CDR1 MGHRA, CDR2 YSYEKL. The CDR3 runs 17 residues. The CDR3 reads CASSHRTVGQGWTEAFF. The CDR3 bases that were read are TGCGCCAGCAGCCACAGAACCGTTGGACAGGGGTGGACTGAA.

Worth noting for this clone: The CDR3 goes on 3 residues after the read ends, and that part is filled in from the germline J gene. The rearrangement uses TRBV29-1 and TRBJ2-3; 11 bases fit TRBD2. The CDR3 is 14 residues long. In germline, CDR1 is SQVTM, CDR2 ANQGSEA. With 6 bases clipped from V and 2 bases from J, the junction kept 4 bases outside the gene matches. The CDR3 bases that were read are TGCAGCGTCTTGGGACTAGCGGACACAGATACG. It specifies CSVLGLADTDT. The full CDR3 protein is CSVLGLADTDTQYF.

To note about this clone: Read sequence stops 3 residues before the CDR3 end, and the germline J gene provides the missing end. The rearrangement links TRBV28 to TRBJ2-7, with TRBD1 matching 8 bases. V lost 6 bases to trimming and J lost 4 bases; unmatched junction nucleotides: 8. Germline V gene sequence: CDR1 MDHEN, CDR2 SYDVKM. The length of the CDR3 is 14 residues. The sequenced CDR3 bases are TGTGCCAGCAGACTCGGACAGGGAGAGTACGAG. It is translated as CASRLGQGEYE. The full CDR3 is CASRLGQGEYEQYF.

Comment on this clone: The read gets to within 3 residues of the CDR3 end, and the germline J gene fills in the rest. The chain links TRBV7-9 to TRBJ1-1, with D unclear. The V gene's germline CDR1 is SEHNR and CDR2 FQNEAQ (reference sequence). This CDR3 is 12 amino acids long. The V and J ends lost 4 bases and 0 bases respectively, with 3 bases between them. Incomplete CDR3 DNA: TGTGCCAGCAGCTACATGAACACTGAA. Translating it yields CASSYMNTE. The complete CDR3 sequence is CASSYMNTEAFF. Drawing the rest from reference TRBV7-9 and TRBJ1-1, the complete variable domain is DTGVSQNPRHKITKRGQNVTFRCDPISEHNRLYWYRQTLGQGPEFLTYFQNEAQLEKSRLLSDRFSAERPKGSFSTLEIQRTEQGDSAMYLCASSYMNTEAFFGQGTRLTVV.

A remark on this clone: The read gets to within 3 residues of the CDR3 end, and the germline J gene fills in the rest. The chain couples TRBV18 to TRBJ2-2, with D tentatively TRBD1 (6 bases). The CDR3 consists of 20 residues. Germline V gene data show CDR1 as KGHSH and CDR2 as LQKENI. With 3 bases removed from V and 5 bases from J, the gap between germline ends came to 28 bases. The chain's CDR3 is CASSPYHVPDRTSPTGELFF. The DNA read from the CDR3 is TGTGCCAGCTCACCTTACCACGTCCCCGACAGGACGTCTCCTACCGGGGAG. The whole variable domain, remainder taken from reference TRBV18 and TRBJ2-2, is NAGVMQNPRHLVRRRGQEARLRCSPMKGHSHVYWYRQLPEEGLKFMVYLQKENIIDESGMPKERFSAEFPKEGPSILRIQQVVRGDSAAYFCASSPYHVPDRTSPTGELFFGEGSRLTVL.

In the case of this clone: The missing CDR3 end, 3 residues past where the read stops, is filled in from the germline J gene. The J gene is TRBJ2-1, the V gene TRBV9; 9 bases match TRBD2. CDR1 is SGDLS, CDR2 YYNGEE, per germline. This CDR3 spans 15 amino acids. V was clipped by 4 bases and J by 4 bases; unmatched bases: 6. CDR3 DNA (partial): TGTGCCAGCAGCTTTAGCGGGAGTCCTTACAATGAG. This sequence encodes CASSFSGSPYNE. The whole CDR3 reads CASSFSGSPYNEQFF.

About this clone itself: The CDR3 extends 3 residues past the end of the read, so its final part is completed from the germline J gene. The chain links TRBV19 to TRBJ1-5; D remains ambiguous. V gave up 6 bases and J gave up 0 bases, with 12 bases separating them. There are 15 residues in the CDR3. CDR1 is LNHDA, CDR2 SQIVND, per germline (reference sequence). Here the CDR3 reads CASSLRFYSNQPQHF. The sequenced part of the CDR3 DNA is TGTGCCAGTAGCCTCCGGTTTTATAGCAATCAGCCC.

About this clone: The read ends 3 residues before the CDR3 terminus; that terminus is restored from the germline J gene. V gene TRBV5-4 combines with J gene TRBJ2-7; 10 nucleotides line up with TRBD1. This CDR3 spans 14 amino acids. Trimming took 4 bases from V and 2 from J; bases not matched to a gene: 3. Germline-derived CDR1 and CDR2 are SGHNT and YYREEE (reference sequence). Partial CDR3 DNA: TGTGCCAGCAGCCCCGGGACAGGGGCCTACGAG. Translated: CASSPGTGAYE. The full CDR3 sequence reads CASSPGTGAYEQYF.

Concerning this clone itself: The missing CDR3 end, 3 residues past where the read stops, is filled in from the germline J gene. The chain is built from TRBV11-3 and TRBJ2-1; 12 bases match TRBD2. The CDR3 contains 15 residues. V was pared by 4 bases and J by 6 bases, with 4 bases of the junction left unmatched. The germline gives CDR1 SGHNT, CDR2 YENEEA. The part of the CDR3 DNA that was read is TGTGCCAGCAGCTCACGACTAGCGGGAGTCAATGAG. Its protein product is CASSSRLAGVNE. The full CDR3 reads CASSSRLAGVNEQFF.

As to this clone: The read terminates 3 residues ahead of where the CDR3 ends, so the germline J gene completes it. This chain joins TRBV20-1 and TRBJ2-1; 13 bases line up with TRBD2. CDR3 length: 20 amino acids. Per germline, CDR1 DFQATT and CDR2 SNEGSKA (reference sequence). V dropped 0 bases and J dropped 0; count of bases not matched to a gene: 11. CDR3 DNA, as far as it was read: TGCAGTGCTAGAGAGTTTGGACTAGCGGGAGTCACCTTCTCCTACAATGAG. Translating gives CSAREFGLAGVTFSYNE. The entire CDR3 protein reads CSAREFGLAGVTFSYNEQFF.

Note on this clone: From the germline J gene comes the end of the CDR3, since the read stops 3 residues before it. The chain has TRBV30 and TRBJ1-5; a weak D match, TRBD1 (6 bases). Germline V gene lookup returns CDR1 GTSNPN and CDR2 SVGIG (reference sequence). The CDR3 has 14 amino acids. Trimming pared 1 base from V and 7 bases from J, leaving 14 bases between. This CDR3 reads CAWSGGQIGQPQHF. CDR3 bases read: TGTGCCTGGAGTGGTGGACAGATCGGCCAGCCC.

Of note for this clone: The read gets to within 3 residues of the CDR3 end, and the germline J gene fills in the rest. V gene TRBV4-2 combines with J gene TRBJ2-4; 9 nucleotides align to TRBD2. Germline V lookup: CDR1 LGHNA, CDR2 YNFKEQ. The CDR3 runs to 17 residues. J was trimmed by 3 bases and V by 1 base; bases with no gene match: 7. The covered CDR3 bases are TGTGCCAGCAGCCAAGTATATAGCGGGAGTAGCAAAAACATT. It is translated as CASSQVYSGSSKNI. The CDR3 in its entirety is CASSQVYSGSSKNIQYF.

As to this clone: The read comes to an end 3 residues before the CDR3 does, leaving the germline J gene to fill in the end. The V and J genes are TRBV5-1 and TRBJ2-7; 11 nucleotides align to TRBD2. This CDR3 comprises 15 residues. The V gene end was trimmed by 0 bases and the J gene end by 4 bases; junction bases not matched to a gene: 3. Germline V gene lookup returns CDR1 SGHRS and CDR2 YFSETQ. Here the CDR3 reads CASSLGLAGLYEQYF. Incomplete CDR3 DNA: TGCGCCAGCAGCTTGGGACTAGCGGGATTATACGAG.

A remark on this clone: The read ends 3 residues shy of where the CDR3 ends; the end is completed using the germline J gene. This rearrangement joins TRBV19 to TRBJ2-2; TRBD2 might be the D (5 bases). The V gene lost 6 bases and the J gene lost 4 bases, with 6 bases spanning the gap. The CDR3 sequence is 12 residues long. Germline assignment: CDR1 LNHDA and CDR2 SQIVND (reference sequence). The CDR3 sequence: CASRLGTGELFF. The sequenced CDR3 bases are TGTGCCAGTAGACTAGGCACCGGGGAG.

With respect to this clone: The sequence runs out 3 residues before the end of the CDR3; the remainder is reconstructed from the germline J gene. The chain has TRBV29-1 and TRBJ1-1; 7 bases are a match to TRBD1. Trimming at V came to 3 bases and at J to 5 bases, leaving 6 bases not matched to a gene. CDR1 and CDR2 (germline): SQVTM, ANQGSEA. This CDR3 has 13 residues. CDR3 loop: CSVEEGAGTEAFF. The CDR3 bases that were read are TGCAGCGTTGAGGAGGGGGCGGGGACTGAA.

About this clone: The CDR3 goes on 3 residues after the read ends, and that part is filled in from the germline J gene. This chain uses TRBV12-3 or TRBV12-4 with TRBJ2-6, with D tentatively TRBD1 (6 bases). The CDR3 has 15 residues. Trimming took 2 bases from V and 8 from J, leaving 13 bases between them. The CDR3 region is CASSLMAGDTNVLTF. The DNA read from the CDR3 is TGTGCCAGCAGTTTAATGGCAGGGGATACCAACGTC.

A word on this clone: From the germline J gene comes the end of the CDR3, since the read stops 3 residues before it. This chain uses TRBV4-1 with TRBJ1-4; unclear D gene. Germline V gene lookup returns CDR1 MGHRA and CDR2 YSYEKL. The CDR3 runs to 11 residues. Deletions cut 1 base from V and 10 bases from J, with 4 bases between. The CDR3: CASSQVGKLFF. CDR3 bases read: TGCGCCAGCAGCCAAGTCGGAAAA.

The CDR3 bases that were read are TGCAGTGCTAGAGATCGGGCTAGCGGTTACGAG. It is translated as CSARDRASGYE. The CDR3 reads in full as CSARDRASGYEQYF. The gene calls are TRBV20-1 and TRBJ2-7, with 7 nucleotides matching TRBD2. The read stops 3 residues short of the end of the CDR3; the missing end is completed from the germline J gene. Germline V gives CDR1 DFQATT, CDR2 SNEGSKA (reference sequence). The CDR3 sequence is 14 residues long. V was clipped by 0 bases and J by 4 bases; unmatched bases: 6.

Comment on this clone: The observed sequence ends 3 residues before the CDR3 terminus, with the missing tail filled in from the germline J gene. The J gene is TRBJ2-1, the V gene TRBV20-1, with TRBD1 identical over 7 bases. The CDR3 covers 16 residues. V shed 6 bases and J 3 bases; nucleotides not matched to a gene: 14. Germline V gives CDR1 DFQATT, CDR2 SNEGSKA (reference sequence). CDR3 in amino acids: CSAPSRTDRDYNEQFF. The CDR3 bases that were read are TGCAGTGCCCCTTCCCGGACCGACAGGGACTACAATGAG.

Worth noting for this clone: The missing CDR3 end, 3 residues past where the read stops, is filled in from the germline J gene. The chain is built from TRBV28 and TRBJ2-1, with 8 bases aligning to TRBD2. Germline assignment: CDR1 MDHEN and CDR2 SYDVKM. The CDR3 is 16 residues long. J gave up 3 bases and V 2 bases, and 6 bases lay outside the gene matches. The sequenced part of the CDR3 DNA is TGTGCCAGCAGTTTACGGAGCGGGAGAGGCTACAATGAG. Translation: CASSLRSGRGYNE. The whole CDR3 sequence is CASSLRSGRGYNEQFF.

Comments on this clone: The read terminates 3 residues before the CDR3 end, so the remaining end is supplied by the germline J gene. This sequence joins TRBV5-1 and TRBJ1-1, with 7 bases aligning to TRBD1. CDR3 length: 14 residues. J lost 4 bases, V lost 4 bases, and 7 bases had no gene match. Germline V lookup: CDR1 SGHRS, CDR2 YFSETQ. The CDR3 bases that were read are TGCGCCAGCAGCCCCAGGGGGTCGATCACTGAA. Protein sequence: CASSPRGSITE. The entire CDR3 reads CASSPRGSITEAFF.

Concerning this clone itself: The read is 3 residues too short to cover the CDR3 end, so that end is filled in from the germline J gene. V gene TRBV19 combines with J gene TRBJ2-3; D ambiguous. Trimming removed 4 bases at V and 1 base at J, with 6 bases between. Germline CDR1 and CDR2: LNHDA and SQIVND (reference sequence). The CDR3 totals 13 residues. CDR3 DNA, as far as it was read: TGTGCCAGTAGTAGCGTGGGCACAGATACG. This encodes CASSSVGTDT. The CDR3 in full is CASSSVGTDTQYF.

On this clone itself: The CDR3 is cut off 3 residues early in the read; its end comes from the germline J gene. J is TRBJ2-1 and V is TRBV9; possible D gene TRBD2, 6 bases. Germline V gene lookup returns CDR1 SGDLS and CDR2 YYNGEE. Trimming took 3 bases from V and 0 from J, leaving 13 bases between them. CDR3 size: 16 residues. The CDR3: CASSARGGSSYNEQFF. The DNA read from the CDR3 is TGTGCCAGCAGCGCGCGGGGCGGTAGCTCCTACAATGAG.

Notes on this clone: From the germline J gene comes the end of the CDR3, since the read stops 3 residues before it. V and J are TRBV5-6 and TRBJ2-7, with 7 bases lining up with TRBD1. This CDR3 region has 14 residues. Per the germline V gene, CDR1 is SGHDT and CDR2 is YYEEEE. V shed 0 bases, J shed 3 bases, and the junction held 3 bases outside the gene matches. The sequenced part of the CDR3 DNA is TGTGCCAGCAGCTTGGACAGGGGATACTACGAG. This sequence encodes CASSLDRGYYE. The whole CDR3 is CASSLDRGYYEQYF.

Of note for this clone: With the read ending 3 residues before the CDR3 end, the germline J gene is used to fill in that end. The chain recombines TRBV7-9 with TRBJ2-3; 9 positions agree with TRBD2. Germline assignment: CDR1 SEHNR and CDR2 FQNEAQ (reference sequence). The CDR3 totals 15 residues. V was clipped by 5 bases and J by 3 bases; unmatched bases: 6. CDR3 DNA, as far as it was read: TGTGCCAGCAGCGCCCTAGCGGGACTGACAGATACG. Translating gives CASSALAGLTDT. The whole CDR3 reads CASSALAGLTDTQYF.

As for this clone: The CDR3 extends 3 residues past the end of the read, so its final part is completed from the germline J gene. This chain joins TRBV19 and TRBJ2-1, with TRBD2 identical over 12 bases. The CDR3 extends over 13 amino acids. V was clipped by 8 bases and J by 7 bases; unmatched bases: 3. The germline V gene encodes CDR1 LNHDA and CDR2 SQIVND (reference sequence). This CDR3 is CASRLAGANEQFF. The covered CDR3 bases are TGTGCCAGTCGACTAGCGGGAGCGAATGAG.

With regard to this clone: The read terminates 3 residues ahead of where the CDR3 ends, so the germline J gene completes it. The rearrangement uses TRBV5-6 and TRBJ2-2, with D perhaps TRBD2 (5 bases). V was clipped by 4 bases and J by 1 base, with 11 bases between them. Germline values: CDR1 SGHDT, CDR2 YYEEEE. This CDR3 is built from 15 residues. The part of the CDR3 DNA that was read is TGTGCCAGCAGCCGAATCGGGGAGAACACCGGGGAG. Its translation is CASSRIGENTGE. The full CDR3 protein reads CASSRIGENTGELFF.